This T cell receptor (beta chain) was observed in a study of Ad26.COV2.S vaccination and SARS-CoV-2 variants. For the study at large: In the COV1001 trial, the donor was in the Ad26.COV2.S arm. Study-level points and caveats: Compared with placebo recipients, vaccine recipients had higher spike-specific TCR breadth.

The data were produced by immunoSEQ multiplex PCR, yet TCRdb's version contains in-frame clones alone and is incomplete. The table has approximately 400,000 clones, approximately 85% seen once; the top ten hold about 3.5%. Trimming left V 3 bases short and J 0 bases short, with 12 bases between. Germline-derived CDR1 and CDR2 are LGHDT and YNNKEL (reference sequence). The CDR3 is made up of 15 amino acids. The treatment denotes: some 19 received Ad26.COV2.S at low or high dose, single or two shots; 5 received placebo; per-sample allocation not given. Sample collection was performed on day 63 after the first vaccine or placebo injection. This clone was seen only once. Its antigen remains unidentified.

The specimen comprised peripheral blood, sampled in a trial of Ad26.COV2.S vaccine versus placebo. V gene TRBV3-1 (or the pseudogene TRBV3-2) combines with J gene TRBJ2-7; D possibly corresponds to TRBD2 (5 bases). This receptor was identified in a person between 18 and 60 years old who received the Ad26.COV2.S COVID-19 vaccine or a placebo. The chain's CDR3 is CASSHSGSSSYEQYF. CDR3 nucleotide sequence: TGTGCCAGCAGCCACTCGGGATCCAGCTCCTACGAGCAGTACTTC.